Below, one T cell receptor beta chain is given with its context. The antigen is unknown. The CDR3 spans 14 residues. V lost 6 bases to trimming and J lost 7 bases, with 15 bases between them. CDR1 is MNHEY and CDR2 is SVGAGI in the germline V gene. These data are taken from a study of cytomegalovirus exposure and HLA in healthy donors. Overall study results and limits: In a later analysis, CMV-associated beta chains were mostly HLA-associated, it appeared.

The PCR was carried out with 60 Vbeta primers and 13 Jbeta primers. Profiled with immunoSEQ multiplex PCR; TCRdb holds only in-frame clones, not every one. This sample has approximately 190,000 clones, with approximately 90% found just once. The receptor was derived from a boy aged 2 to 10 in good health and CMV-seronegative. The chain links TRBV6-5 to TRBJ1-4; possibly TRBD1 for D (6 bases). Material for sequencing was PBMCs. CDR3 sequence: CASRQGGQGEKLFF. The CDR3 region has the DNA TGTGCCAGCAGACAGGGAGGGCAGGGTGAAAAACTGTTTTTT.